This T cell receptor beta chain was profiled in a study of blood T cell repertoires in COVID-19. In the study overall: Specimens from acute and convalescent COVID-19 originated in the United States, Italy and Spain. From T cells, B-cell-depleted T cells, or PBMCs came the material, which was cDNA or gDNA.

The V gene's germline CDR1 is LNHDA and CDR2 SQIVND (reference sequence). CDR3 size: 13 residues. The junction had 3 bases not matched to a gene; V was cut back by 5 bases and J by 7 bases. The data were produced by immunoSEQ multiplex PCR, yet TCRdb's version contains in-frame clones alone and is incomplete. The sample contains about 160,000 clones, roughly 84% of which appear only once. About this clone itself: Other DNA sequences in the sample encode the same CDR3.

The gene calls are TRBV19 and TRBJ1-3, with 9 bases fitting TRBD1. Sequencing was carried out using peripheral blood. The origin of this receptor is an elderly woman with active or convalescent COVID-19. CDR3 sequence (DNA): TGTGCCAGTAGTCCGGGACAGGGTAACACCATATATTTT. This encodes CASSPGQGNTIYF. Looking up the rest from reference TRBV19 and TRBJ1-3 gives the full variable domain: DGGITQSPKYLFRKEGQNVTLSCEQNLNHDAMYWYRQDPGQGLRLIYYSQIVNDFQKGDIAEGYSVSREKKESFPLTVTSAQKNPTAFYLCASSPGQGNTIYFGEGSWLTVV.